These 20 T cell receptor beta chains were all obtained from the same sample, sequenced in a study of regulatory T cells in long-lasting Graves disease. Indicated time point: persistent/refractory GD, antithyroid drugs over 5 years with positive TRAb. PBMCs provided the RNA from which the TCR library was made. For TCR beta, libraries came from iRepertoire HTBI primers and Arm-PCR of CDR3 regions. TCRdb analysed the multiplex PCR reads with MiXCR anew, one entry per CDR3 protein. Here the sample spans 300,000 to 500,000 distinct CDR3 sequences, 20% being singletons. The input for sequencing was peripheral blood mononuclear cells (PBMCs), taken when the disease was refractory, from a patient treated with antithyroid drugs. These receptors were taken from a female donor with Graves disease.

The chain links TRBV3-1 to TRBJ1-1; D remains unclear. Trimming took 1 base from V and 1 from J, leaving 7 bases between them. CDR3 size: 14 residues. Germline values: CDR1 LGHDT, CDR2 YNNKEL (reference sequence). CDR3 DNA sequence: TGTGCCAGCAGCCAAGGTGTGACGAACACTGAAGCTTTCTTT. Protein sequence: CASSQGVTNTEAFF.

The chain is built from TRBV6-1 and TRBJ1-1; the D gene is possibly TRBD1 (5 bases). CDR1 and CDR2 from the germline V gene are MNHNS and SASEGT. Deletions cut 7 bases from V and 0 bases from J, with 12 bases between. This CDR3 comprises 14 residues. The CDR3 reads CASTAGGVNTEAFF. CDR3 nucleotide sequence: TGTGCCAGCACCGCGGGGGGGGTGAACACTGAAGCTTTCTTT.

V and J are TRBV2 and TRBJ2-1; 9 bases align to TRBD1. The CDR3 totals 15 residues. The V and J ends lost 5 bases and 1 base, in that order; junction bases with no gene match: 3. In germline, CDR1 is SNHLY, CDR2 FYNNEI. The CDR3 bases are TGTGCCAGCAGTTCCGACAGGGGGTCCTACAATGAGCAGTTCTTC. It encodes CASSSDRGSYNEQFF.

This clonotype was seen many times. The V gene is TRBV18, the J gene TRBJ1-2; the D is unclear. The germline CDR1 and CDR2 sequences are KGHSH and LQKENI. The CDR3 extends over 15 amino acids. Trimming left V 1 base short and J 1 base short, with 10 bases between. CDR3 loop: CASSPLDEINYGYTF. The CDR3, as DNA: TGTGCCAGCTCACCACTTGACGAGATTAACTATGGCTACACCTTC.

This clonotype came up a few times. CDR3 loop: CASSISRQNYEQYF. CDR3 DNA sequence: TGTGCCAGTAGTATCTCGCGACAGAACTACGAGCAGTACTTC. The V gene is TRBV19, the J gene TRBJ2-7; tentatively, D is TRBD1 (5 bases). Germline CDR1 is LNHDA and CDR2 is SQIVND (reference sequence). V was shortened by 3 bases and J by 3 bases, with 12 bases between the two germline ends. There are 14 residues in the CDR3.

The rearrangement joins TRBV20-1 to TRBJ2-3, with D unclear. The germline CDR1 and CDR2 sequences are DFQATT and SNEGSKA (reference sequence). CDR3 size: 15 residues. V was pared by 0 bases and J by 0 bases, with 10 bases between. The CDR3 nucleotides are TGCAGTGCTAGAGACCTGGGAATAAGCACAGATACGCAGTATTTT. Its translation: CSARDLGISTDTQYF.

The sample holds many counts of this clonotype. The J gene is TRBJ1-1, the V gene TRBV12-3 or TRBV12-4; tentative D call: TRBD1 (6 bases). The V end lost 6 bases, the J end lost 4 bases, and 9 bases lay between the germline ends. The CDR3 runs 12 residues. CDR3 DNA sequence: TGTGCCAGCAGGCTCAGGGGCACTGAAGCTTTCTTT. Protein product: CASRLRGTEAFF.

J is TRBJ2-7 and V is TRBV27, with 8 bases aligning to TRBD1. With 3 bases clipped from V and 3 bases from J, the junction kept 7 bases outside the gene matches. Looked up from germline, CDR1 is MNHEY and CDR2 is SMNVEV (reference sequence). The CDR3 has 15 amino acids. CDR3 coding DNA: TGTGCCAGCAGTTTCTCCGGGACAGGAATCTACGAGCAGTACTTC. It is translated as CASSFSGTGIYEQYF.

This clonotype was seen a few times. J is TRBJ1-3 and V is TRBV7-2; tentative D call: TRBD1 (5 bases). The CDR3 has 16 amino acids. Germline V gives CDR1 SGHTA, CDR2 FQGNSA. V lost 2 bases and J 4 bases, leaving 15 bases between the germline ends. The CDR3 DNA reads TGTGCCAGCAGCTTATCGCAGGGAGCGCCCGGAAACACCATATATTTT. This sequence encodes CASSLSQGAPGNTIYF.

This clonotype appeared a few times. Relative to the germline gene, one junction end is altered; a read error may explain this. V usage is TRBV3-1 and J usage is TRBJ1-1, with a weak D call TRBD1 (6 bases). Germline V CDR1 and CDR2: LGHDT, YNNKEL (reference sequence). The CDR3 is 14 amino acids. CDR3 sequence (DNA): TGTGCCAACAGCCTCGAGGGGGGGTTGTCTGAAGCTTTCTTT. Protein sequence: CANSLEGGLSEAFF. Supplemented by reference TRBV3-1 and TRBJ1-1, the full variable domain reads DTAVSQTPKYLVTQMGNDKSIKCEQNLGHDTMYWYKQDSKKFLKIMFSYNNKELIINETVPNRFSPKSPDKAHLNLHINSLELGDSAVYFCANSLEGGLSEAFFGQGTRLTVV.

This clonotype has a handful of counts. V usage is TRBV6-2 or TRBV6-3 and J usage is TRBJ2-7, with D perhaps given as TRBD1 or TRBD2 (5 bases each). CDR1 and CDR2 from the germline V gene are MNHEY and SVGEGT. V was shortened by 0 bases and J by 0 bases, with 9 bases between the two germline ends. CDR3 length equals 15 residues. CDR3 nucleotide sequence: TGTGCCAGCAGTTACTCGGGGGAGATCTCCTACGAGCAGTACTTC. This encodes CASSYSGEISYEQYF.

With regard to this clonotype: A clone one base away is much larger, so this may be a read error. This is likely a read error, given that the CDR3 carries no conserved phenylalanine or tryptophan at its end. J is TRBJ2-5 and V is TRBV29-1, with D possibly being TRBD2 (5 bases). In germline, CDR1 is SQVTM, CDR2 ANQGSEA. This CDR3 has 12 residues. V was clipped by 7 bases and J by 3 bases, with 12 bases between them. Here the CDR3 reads CSALSGEETQYL. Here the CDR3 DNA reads TGCAGCGCCTTAAGCGGCGAAGAGACCCAGTACCTC.

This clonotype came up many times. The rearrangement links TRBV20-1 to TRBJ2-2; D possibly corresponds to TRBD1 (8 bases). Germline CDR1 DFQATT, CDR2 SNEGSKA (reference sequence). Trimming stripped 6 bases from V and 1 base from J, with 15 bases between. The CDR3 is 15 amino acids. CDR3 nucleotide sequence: TGCAGTGCAAGGACAGGGACTAAGAACACCGGGGAGCTGTTTTTT. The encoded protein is CSARTGTKNTGELFF.

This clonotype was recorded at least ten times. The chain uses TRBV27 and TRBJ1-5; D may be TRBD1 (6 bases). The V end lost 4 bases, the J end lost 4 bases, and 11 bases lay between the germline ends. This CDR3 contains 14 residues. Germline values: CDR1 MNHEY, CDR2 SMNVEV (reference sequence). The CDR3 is CASSSGTPNQPQHF. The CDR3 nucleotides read TGTGCCAGCAGTTCCGGGACACCTAATCAGCCCCAGCATTTT.

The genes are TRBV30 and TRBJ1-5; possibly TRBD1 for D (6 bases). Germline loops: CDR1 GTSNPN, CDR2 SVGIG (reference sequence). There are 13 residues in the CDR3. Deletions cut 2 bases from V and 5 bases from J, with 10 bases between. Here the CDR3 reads CAWSLGADQPQHF. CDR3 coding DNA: TGTGCCTGGAGTTTGGGGGCCGATCAGCCCCAGCATTTT.

Here the CDR3 reads CASSLDPSSGNTIYF. The CDR3 bases are TGTGCCAGCAGTCTAGATCCTAGCTCTGGAAACACCATATATTTT. V is TRBV9 and J is TRBJ1-3; D is unresolved. The CDR3 runs to 15 residues. The V gene lost 5 bases and the J gene lost 0 bases, with 12 bases spanning the gap. The V gene's germline CDR1 is SGDLS and CDR2 YYNGEE.

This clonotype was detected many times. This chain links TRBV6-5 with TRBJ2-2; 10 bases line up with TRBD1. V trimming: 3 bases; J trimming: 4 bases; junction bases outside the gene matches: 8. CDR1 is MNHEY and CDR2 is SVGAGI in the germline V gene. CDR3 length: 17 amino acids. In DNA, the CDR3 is TGTGCCAGCAGTTATTATGGGACAGGGGCGACCACCGGGGAGCTGTTTTTT. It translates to CASSYYGTGATTGELFF.

The chain's CDR3 is CSVEQGFDEAFF. The CDR3 DNA reads as TGCAGCGTTGAACAGGGTTTCGATGAAGCTTTCTTT. J is TRBJ1-1 and V is TRBV29-1; the D gene is possibly TRBD1 (5 bases). V shed 2 bases and J shed 7 bases, with 11 bases lying between them. The CDR3 has 12 residues. CDR1 and CDR2 (germline): SQVTM, ANQGSEA.

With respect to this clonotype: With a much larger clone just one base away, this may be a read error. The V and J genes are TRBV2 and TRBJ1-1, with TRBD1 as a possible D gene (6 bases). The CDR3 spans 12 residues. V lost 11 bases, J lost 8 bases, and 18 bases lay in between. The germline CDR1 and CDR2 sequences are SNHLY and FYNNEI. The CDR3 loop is CAGGEDGTEAFF. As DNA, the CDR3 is TGTGCCGGCGGGGAGGACGGGACAGAAGCTTTCTTT. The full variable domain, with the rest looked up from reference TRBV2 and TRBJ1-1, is EPEVTQTPSHQVTQMGQEVILRCVPISNHLYFYWYRQILGQKVEFLVSFYNNEISEKSEIFDDQFSVERPDGSNFTLKIRSTKLEDSAMYFCAGGEDGTEAFFGQGTRLTVV.

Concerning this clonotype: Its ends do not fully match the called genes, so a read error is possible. DNA of the CDR3: TGCGCCAGCAGCTTGGCGGCAGGGACTAATGAAAAACTGTTTTTT. This sequence encodes CASSLAAGTNEKLFF. The V and J genes are TRBV7-9 and TRBJ1-4; D may be TRBD1 (5 bases). Germline V lookup: CDR1 SEHNR, CDR2 FQNEAQ (reference sequence). CDR3 length: 15 residues.